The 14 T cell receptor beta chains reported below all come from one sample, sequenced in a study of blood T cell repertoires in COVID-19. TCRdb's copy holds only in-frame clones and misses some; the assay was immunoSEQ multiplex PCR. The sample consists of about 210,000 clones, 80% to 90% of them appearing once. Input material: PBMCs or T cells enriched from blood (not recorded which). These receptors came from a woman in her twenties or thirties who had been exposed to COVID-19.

This chain's CDR3 is CASSSTGTGKAYEQYF. CDR3 coding DNA: TGTGCCAGCAGCTCAACCGGGACAGGGAAGGCCTACGAGCAGTACTTC. This rearrangement joins TRBV7-2 to TRBJ2-7, with 9 positions matching TRBD1. J gave up 2 bases and V 4 bases, and 9 bases lay outside the gene matches. The CDR3 totals 16 residues. CDR1 SGHTA and CDR2 FQGNSA come from the germline V gene.

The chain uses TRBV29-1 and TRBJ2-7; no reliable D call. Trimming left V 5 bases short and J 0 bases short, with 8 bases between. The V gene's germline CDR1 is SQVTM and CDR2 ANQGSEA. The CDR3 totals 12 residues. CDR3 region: CSVQETSYEQYF. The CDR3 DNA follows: TGCAGCGTTCAGGAAACCTCCTACGAGCAGTACTTC.

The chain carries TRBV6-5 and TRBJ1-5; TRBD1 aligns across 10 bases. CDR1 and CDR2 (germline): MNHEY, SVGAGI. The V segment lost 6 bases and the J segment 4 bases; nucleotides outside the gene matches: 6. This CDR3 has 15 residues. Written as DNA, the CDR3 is TGTGCCAGCAGGGGACCGGGACAGGGGAATCAGCCCCAGCATTTT. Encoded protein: CASRGPGQGNQPQHF.

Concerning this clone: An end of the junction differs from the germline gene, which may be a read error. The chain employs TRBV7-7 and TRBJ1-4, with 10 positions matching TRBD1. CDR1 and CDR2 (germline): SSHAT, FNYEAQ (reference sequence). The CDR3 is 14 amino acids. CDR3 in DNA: TGTGCTAGCAGCTTGGGACAGGGGAGTGAAAAACTGTTTTTT. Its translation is CASSLGQGSEKLFF.

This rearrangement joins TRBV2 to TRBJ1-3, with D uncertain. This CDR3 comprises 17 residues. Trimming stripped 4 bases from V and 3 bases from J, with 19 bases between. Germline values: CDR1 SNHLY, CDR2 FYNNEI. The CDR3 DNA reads TGTGCCAGCAGTGCCCCTCCGGCGTCCGGGAGTGGAAACACCATATATTTT. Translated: CASSAPPASGSGNTIYF.

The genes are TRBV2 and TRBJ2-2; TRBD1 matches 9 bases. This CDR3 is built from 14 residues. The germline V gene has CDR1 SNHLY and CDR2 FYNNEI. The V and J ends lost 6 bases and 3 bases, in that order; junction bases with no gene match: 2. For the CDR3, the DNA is TGTGCCAGCAGAAGGACAGGGGACACCGGGGAGCTGTTTTTT. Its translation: CASRRTGDTGELFF.

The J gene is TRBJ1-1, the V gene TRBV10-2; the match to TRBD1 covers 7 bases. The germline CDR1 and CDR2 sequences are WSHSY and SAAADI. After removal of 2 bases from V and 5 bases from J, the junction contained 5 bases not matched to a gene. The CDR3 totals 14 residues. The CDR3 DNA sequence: TGCGCCAGCAGTGAGAGGAACAGGGGTACTGAAGCTTTCTTT. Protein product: CASSERNRGTEAFF.

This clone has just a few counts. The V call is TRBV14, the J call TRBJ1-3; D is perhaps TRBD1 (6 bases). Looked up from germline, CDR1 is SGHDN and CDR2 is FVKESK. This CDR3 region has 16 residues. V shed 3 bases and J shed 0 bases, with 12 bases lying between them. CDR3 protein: CASSHDQGSSGNTIYF. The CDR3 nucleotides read TGTGCCAGCAGCCATGACCAGGGGAGCTCTGGAAACACCATATATTTT.

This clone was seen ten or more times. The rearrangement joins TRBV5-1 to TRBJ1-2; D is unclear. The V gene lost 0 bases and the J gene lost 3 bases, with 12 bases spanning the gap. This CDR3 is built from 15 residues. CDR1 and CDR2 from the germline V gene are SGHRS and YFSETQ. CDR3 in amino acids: CASSLETPTDYGYTF. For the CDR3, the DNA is TGCGCCAGCAGCTTGGAGACACCTACGGACTATGGCTACACCTTC.

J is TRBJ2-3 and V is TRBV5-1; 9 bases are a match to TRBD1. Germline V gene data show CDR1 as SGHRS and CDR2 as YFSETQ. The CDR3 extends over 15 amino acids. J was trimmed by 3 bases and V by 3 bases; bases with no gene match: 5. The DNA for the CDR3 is TGCGCCAGCAGCTGGACAGGGGCCGTGACAGATACGCAGTATTTT. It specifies CASSWTGAVTDTQYF.

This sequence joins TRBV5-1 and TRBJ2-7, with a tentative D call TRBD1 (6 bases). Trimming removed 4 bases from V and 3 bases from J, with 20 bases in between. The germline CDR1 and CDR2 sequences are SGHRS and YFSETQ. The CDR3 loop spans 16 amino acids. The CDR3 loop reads CASSPTTGMGVYEQYF. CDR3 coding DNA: TGCGCCAGCAGCCCAACCACAGGGATGGGTGTCTACGAGCAGTACTTC.

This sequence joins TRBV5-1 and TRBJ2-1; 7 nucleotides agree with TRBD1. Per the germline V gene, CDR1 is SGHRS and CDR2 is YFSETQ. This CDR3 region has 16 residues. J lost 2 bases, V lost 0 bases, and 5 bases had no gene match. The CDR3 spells CASSLAPTGTYNEQFF. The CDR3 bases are TGCGCCAGCAGCTTGGCCCCGACAGGGACCTACAATGAGCAGTTCTTC. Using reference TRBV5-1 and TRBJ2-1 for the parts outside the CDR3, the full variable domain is KAGVTQTPRYLIKTRGQQVTLSCSPISGHRSVSWYQQTPGQGLQFLFEYFSETQRNKGNFPGRFSGRQFSNSRSEMNVSTLELGDSALYLCASSLAPTGTYNEQFFGPGTRLTVL.

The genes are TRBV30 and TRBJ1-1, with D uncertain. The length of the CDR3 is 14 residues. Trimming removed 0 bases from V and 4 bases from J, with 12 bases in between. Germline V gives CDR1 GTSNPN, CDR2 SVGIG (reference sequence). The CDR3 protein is CAWSVQTGSTEAFF. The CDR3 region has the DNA TGTGCCTGGAGTGTACAGACGGGATCCACTGAAGCTTTCTTT.

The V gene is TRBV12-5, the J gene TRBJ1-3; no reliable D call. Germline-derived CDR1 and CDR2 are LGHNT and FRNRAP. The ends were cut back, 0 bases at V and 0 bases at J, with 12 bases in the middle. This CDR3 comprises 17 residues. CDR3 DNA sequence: TGTGCTAGTGGTTTGGTATTGGGCAGGCACTCTGGAAACACCATATATTTT. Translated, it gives CASGLVLGRHSGNTIYF.